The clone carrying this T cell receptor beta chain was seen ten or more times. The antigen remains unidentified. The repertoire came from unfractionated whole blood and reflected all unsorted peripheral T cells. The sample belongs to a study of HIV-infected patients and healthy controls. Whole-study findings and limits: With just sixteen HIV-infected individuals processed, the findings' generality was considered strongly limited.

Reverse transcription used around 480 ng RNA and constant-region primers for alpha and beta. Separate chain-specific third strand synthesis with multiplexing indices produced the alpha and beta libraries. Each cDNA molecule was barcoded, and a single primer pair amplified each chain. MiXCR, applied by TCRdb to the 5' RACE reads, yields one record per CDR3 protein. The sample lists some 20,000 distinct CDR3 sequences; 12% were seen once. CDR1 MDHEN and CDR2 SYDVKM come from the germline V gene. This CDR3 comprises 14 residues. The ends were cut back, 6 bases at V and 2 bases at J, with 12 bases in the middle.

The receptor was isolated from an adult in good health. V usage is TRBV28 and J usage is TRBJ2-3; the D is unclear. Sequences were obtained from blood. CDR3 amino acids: CASSRPTYTDTQYF. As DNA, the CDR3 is TGTGCCAGCAGCCGGCCCACCTACACAGATACGCAGTATTTT. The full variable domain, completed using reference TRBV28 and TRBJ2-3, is DVKVTQSSRYLVKRTGEKVFLECVQDMDHENMFWYRQDPGLGLRLIYFSYDVKMKEKGDIPEGYSVSREKKERFSLILESASTNQTSMYLCASSRPTYTDTQYFGPGTRLTVL.